A single sample gave rise to the 3 T cell receptor beta chains below, sequenced in a study of spatial heterogeneity in lung cancer (dated by TCRdb to 2018 to 2020). Libraries were built with 5' RACE. The run used a NextSeq 500. Through fastp at Q25 and MiXCR, TCRdb rebuilt clones from the public reads, retaining in-frame beta chains. Each entry merges the rows of one CDR3 protein and shows their most common DNA and genes. Across this sample there are a few thousand distinct CDR3 sequences, with approximately 8.5% seen only once. The top ten clonotypes cover roughly two fifths of the sample. The label giving this sample's time point can be read as: sample taken at primary tumor resection. For TCR sequencing, whole RNA was extracted from tumor and nontumor lung tissue, or from cryopreserved PBMC samples, and no cell sorting was done. The sample here was normal lung tissue next to the tumor, taken at surgery. Receptor source: a male donor with early-stage non-small cell lung cancer.

This clonotype is labeled medium-sized. Found in a library prepared for alpha chains, this beta chain is an off-target read, and its abundance has little meaning. V is TRBV9 and J is TRBJ2-1; the D is unclear. From germline, CDR1 is SGDLS and CDR2 YYNGEE. This CDR3 contains 15 residues. The ends were cut back, 0 bases at V and 1 base at J, with 8 bases in the middle. This CDR3 is CASSVAGPSYNEQFF. The CDR3 region has the DNA TGTGCCAGCAGCGTAGCCGGCCCTTCCTACAATGAGCAGTTCTTC. Drawing the rest from reference TRBV9 and TRBJ2-1, the complete variable domain is DSGVTQTPKHLITATGQRVTLRCSPRSGDLSVYWYQQSLDQGLQFLIQYYNGEERAKGNILERFSAQQFPDLHSELNLSSLELGDSALYFCASSVAGPSYNEQFFGPGTRLTVL.

This clonotype is deemed medium-sized. This beta chain is an unintended read in a library built for alpha chains; its size means little. This chain connects TRBV20-1 to TRBJ1-5; TRBD1 might be the D (6 bases). The germline gives CDR1 DFQATT, CDR2 SNEGSKA (reference sequence). This CDR3 contains 12 residues. V dropped 4 bases and J dropped 6 bases, with 10 bases sitting between them. In nucleotides, the CDR3 is TGCAGTGCTACACAGGGAGGTCAGCCCCAGCATTTT. Its translation: CSATQGGQPQHF.

Regarding this clonotype: With the library built for alpha chains, this beta chain is off target and its frequency is not meaningful. The chain combines TRBV9 with TRBJ2-2; D is unclear. CDR3 length: 14 amino acids. The germline gives CDR1 SGDLS, CDR2 YYNGEE. Trimming took off 0 bases at V and 7 bases at J, with 10 bases between the two ends. The CDR3 coding sequence is TGTGCCAGCAGCGTAGCTTCGGGTGGCGGGGAGCTGTTTTTT. It yields the protein CASSVASGGGELFF.